This paragraph reports one TCR beta chain. Its antigen remains unidentified. The sample is drawn from a study of early T cells in non-severe SARS-CoV-2 infection. Study summary: The sequenced material was bulk RNA from unsorted whole blood, and its chains were unpaired. General study findings and limits: Sequences matched to VDJdb favored anti-spike CD8 responses, while private and CD4 specificities were missed.

The TCR library protocol attached unique molecular identifiers to the individual cDNA molecules. TCRdb reanalysed the 5' RACE reads using MiXCR and keeps one entry per CDR3 protein. The table includes 70,000 to 95,000 distinct CDR3 sequences, roughly a sixth detected once. This CDR3 has 16 residues. Germline V gene sequence: CDR1 SNHLY, CDR2 FYNNEI. V lost 6 bases, J lost 6 bases, and 13 bases stayed unmatched. The source of this sequence is an adult who was a healthcare worker with PCR-confirmed SARS-CoV-2 infection or an uninfected control (not recorded which). V gene TRBV2 combines with J gene TRBJ2-1, with 8 bases matching TRBD1. Sequencing was done on a sample of whole blood. CDR3 sequence (DNA): TGTGCCAGCAGGGGCCGGGACAGGCCCCTTGGCAATGAGCAGTTCTTC. It is translated as CASRGRDRPLGNEQFF.